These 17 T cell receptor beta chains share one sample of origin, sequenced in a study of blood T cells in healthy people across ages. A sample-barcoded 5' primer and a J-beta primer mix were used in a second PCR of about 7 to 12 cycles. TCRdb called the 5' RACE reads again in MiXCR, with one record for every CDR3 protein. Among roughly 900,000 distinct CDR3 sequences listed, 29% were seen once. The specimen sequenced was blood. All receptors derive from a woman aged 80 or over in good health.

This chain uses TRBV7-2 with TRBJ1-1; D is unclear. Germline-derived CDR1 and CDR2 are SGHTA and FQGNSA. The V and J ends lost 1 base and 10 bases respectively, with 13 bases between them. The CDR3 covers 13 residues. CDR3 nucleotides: TGTGCCAGCAGCTTAGGGTCTCTTGCAAGAGCTTTCTTT. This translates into CASSLGSLARAFF.

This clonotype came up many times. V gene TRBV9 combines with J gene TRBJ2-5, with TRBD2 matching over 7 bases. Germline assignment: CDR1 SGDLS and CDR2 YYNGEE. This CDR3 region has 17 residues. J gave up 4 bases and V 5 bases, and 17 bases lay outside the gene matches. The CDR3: CASSANNRPGGGETQYF. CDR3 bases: TGTGCCAGCAGTGCTAACAACCGGCCGGGAGGAGGAGAGACCCAGTACTTC.

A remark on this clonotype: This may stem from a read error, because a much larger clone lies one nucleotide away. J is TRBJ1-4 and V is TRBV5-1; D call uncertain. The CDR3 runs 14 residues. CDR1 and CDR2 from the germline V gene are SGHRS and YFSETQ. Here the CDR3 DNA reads TGCGCCAGCAGCACCCTCCCGGGGAATGAAAAACGGTTTTTT. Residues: CASSTLPGNEKRFF.

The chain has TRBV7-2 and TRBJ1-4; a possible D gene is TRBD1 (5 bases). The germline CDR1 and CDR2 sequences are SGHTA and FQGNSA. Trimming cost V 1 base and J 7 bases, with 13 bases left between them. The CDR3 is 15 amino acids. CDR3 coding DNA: TGTGCCAGCAGCTTAGGCGGGGCGAGGTTTGAAAAACTGTTTTTT. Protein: CASSLGGARFEKLFF.

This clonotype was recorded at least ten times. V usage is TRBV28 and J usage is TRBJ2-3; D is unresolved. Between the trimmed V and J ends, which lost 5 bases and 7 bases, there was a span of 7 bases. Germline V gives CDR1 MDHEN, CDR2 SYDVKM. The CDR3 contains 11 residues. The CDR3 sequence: CASSQRNTQYF. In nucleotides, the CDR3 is TGTGCCAGCAGTCAGAGGAATACGCAGTATTTT.

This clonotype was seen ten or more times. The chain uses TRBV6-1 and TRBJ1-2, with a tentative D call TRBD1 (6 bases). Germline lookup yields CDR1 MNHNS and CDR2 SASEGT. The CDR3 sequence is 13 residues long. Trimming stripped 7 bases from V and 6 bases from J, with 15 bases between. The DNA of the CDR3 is TGTGCCAGCACCCAACCTTGGACAGATGGCTACACCTTC. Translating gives CASTQPWTDGYTF.

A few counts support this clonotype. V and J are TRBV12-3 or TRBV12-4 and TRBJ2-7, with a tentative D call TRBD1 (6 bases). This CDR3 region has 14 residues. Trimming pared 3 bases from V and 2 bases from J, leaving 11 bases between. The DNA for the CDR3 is TGTGCCAGCAGTTTGTCGGCAGGGGCCTACGAGCAGTACTTC. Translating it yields CASSLSAGAYEQYF.

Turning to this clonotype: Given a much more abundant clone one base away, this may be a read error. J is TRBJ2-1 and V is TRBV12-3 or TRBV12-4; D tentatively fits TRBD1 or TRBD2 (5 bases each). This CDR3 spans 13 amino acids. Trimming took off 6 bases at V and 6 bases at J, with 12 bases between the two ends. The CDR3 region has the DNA TGTGCCAGCAGGTATGACGGGGCCAATGAGCAGTTCTTC. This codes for CASRYDGANEQFF.

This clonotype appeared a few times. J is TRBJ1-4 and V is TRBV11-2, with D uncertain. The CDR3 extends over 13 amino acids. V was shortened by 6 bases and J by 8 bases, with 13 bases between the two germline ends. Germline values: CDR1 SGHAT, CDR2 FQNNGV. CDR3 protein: CASSPILEEKLFF. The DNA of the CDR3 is TGTGCCAGCAGTCCGATACTAGAAGAAAAACTGTTTTTT.

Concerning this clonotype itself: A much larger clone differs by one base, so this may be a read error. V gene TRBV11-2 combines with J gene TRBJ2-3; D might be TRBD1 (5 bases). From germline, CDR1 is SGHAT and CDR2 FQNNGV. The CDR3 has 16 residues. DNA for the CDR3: TGTGCCAGCAGCGTCATAAAGGGGCTTAGCACAGGTACGCAGTATTTT. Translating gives CASSVIKGLSTGTQYF.

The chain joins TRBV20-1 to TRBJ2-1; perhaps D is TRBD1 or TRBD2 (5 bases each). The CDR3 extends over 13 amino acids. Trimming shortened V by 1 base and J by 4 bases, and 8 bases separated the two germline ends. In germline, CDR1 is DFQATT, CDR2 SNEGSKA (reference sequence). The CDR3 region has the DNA TGCAGTGCTAGAGCGGGGCTATACAATGAGCAGTTCTTC. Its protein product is CSARAGLYNEQFF.

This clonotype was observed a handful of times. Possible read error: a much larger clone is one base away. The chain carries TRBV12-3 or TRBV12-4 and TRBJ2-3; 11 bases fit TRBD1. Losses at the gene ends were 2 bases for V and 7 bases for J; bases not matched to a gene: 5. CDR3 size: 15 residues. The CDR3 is CASSLRTGGRNTQYF. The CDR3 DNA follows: TGTGCCAGCAGTTTAAGGACAGGGGGCCGAAATACGCAGTATTTT.

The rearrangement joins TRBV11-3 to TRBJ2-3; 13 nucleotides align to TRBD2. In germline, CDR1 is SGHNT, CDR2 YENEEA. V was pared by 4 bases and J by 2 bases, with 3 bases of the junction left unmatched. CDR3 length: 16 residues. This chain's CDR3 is CASSWTSGGHTDTQYF. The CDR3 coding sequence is TGTGCCAGCAGCTGGACTAGCGGGGGCCACACAGATACGCAGTATTTT. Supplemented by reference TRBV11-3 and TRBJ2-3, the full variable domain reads EAGVVQSPRYKIIEKKQPVAFWCNPISGHNTLYWYLQNLGQGPELLIRYENEEAVDDSQLPKDRFSAERLKGVDSTLKIQPAELGDSAVYLCASSWTSGGHTDTQYFGPGTRLTVL.

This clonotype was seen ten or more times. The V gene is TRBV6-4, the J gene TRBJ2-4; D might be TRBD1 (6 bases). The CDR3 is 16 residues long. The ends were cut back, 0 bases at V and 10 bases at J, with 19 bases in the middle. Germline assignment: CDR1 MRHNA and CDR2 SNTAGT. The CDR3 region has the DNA TGTGCCAGCAGTGACTCTGGGATAGGACAGTACCGAATTCAGTACTTC. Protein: CASSDSGIGQYRIQYF.

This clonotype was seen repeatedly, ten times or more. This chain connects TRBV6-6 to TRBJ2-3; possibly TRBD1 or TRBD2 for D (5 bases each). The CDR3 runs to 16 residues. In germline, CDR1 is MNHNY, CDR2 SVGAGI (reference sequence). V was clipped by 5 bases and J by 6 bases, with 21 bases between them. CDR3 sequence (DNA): TGTGCCAGCAGTCGGTCGTCCGGGACCTCTTTGGATACGCAGTATTTT. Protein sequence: CASSRSSGTSLDTQYF.

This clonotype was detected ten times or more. For the CDR3, the DNA is TGTGCCCCCAACGGGGGCCGGGAGGGGCAGTACTTC. This codes for CAPNGGREGQYF. The chain uses TRBV14 and TRBJ2-7; 8 nucleotides match TRBD2. Germline assignment: CDR1 SGHDN and CDR2 FVKESK. J was trimmed by 9 bases and V by 11 bases; bases with no gene match: 12. The CDR3 sequence is 12 residues long.

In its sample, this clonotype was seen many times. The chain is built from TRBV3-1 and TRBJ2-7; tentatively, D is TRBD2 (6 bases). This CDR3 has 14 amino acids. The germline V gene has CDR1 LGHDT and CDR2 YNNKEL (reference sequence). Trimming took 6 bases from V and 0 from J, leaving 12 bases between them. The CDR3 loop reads CASSHRTNSYEQYF. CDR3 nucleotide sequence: TGTGCCAGCAGTCACAGGACTAACTCCTACGAGCAGTACTTC.